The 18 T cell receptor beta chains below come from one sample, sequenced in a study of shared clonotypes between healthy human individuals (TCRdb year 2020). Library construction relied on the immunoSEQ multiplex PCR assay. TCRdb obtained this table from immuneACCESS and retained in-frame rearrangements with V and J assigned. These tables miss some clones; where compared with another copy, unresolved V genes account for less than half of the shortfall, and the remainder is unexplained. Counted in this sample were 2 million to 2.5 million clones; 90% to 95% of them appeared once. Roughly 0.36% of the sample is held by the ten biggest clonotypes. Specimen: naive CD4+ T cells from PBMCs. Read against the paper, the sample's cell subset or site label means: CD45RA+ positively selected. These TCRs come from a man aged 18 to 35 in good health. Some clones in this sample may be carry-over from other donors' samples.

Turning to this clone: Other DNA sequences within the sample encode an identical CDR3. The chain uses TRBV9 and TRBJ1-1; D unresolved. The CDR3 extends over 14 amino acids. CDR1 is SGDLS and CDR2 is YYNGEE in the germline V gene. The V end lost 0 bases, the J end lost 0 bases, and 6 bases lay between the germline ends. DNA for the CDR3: TGTGCCAGCAGCGTAGATGTTATGAACACTGAAGCTTTCTTT. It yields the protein CASSVDVMNTEAFF.

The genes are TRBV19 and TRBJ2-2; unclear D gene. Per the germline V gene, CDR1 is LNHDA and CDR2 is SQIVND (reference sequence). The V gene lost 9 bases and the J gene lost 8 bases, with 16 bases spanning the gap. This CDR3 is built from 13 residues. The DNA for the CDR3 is TGTGCCAGCATCAAGACTGGGGAAGGGGAGCTGTTTTTT. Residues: CASIKTGEGELFF.

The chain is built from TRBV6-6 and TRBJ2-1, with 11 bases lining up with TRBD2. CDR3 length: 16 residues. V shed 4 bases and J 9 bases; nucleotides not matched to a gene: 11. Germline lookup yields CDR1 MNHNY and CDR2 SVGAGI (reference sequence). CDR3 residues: CASSFAGTSGMVEQFF. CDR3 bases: TGTGCCAGCAGTTTCGCCGGGACTAGCGGAATGGTTGAGCAGTTCTTC.

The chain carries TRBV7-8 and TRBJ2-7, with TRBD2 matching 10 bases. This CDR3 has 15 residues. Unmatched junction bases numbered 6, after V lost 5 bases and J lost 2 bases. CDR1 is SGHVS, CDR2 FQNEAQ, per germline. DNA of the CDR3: TGTGCCAGCAGCGTCGTAGCGGGAGGACCCTACGAGCAGTACTTC. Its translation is CASSVVAGGPYEQYF.

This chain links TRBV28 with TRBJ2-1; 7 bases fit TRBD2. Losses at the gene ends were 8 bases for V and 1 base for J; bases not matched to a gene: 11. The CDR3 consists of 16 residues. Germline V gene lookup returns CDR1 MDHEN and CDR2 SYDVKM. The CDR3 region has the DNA TGTGCCAGCCTCCCTTCGGGAGCGGGATCCTACAATGAGCAGTTCTTC. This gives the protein CASLPSGAGSYNEQFF.

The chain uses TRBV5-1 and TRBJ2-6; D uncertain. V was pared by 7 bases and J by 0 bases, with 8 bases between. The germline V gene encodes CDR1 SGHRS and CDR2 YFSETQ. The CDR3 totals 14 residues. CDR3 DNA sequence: TGCGCCAGCCATCAAGGCTCTGGGGCCAACGTCCTGACTTTC. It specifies CASHQGSGANVLTF.

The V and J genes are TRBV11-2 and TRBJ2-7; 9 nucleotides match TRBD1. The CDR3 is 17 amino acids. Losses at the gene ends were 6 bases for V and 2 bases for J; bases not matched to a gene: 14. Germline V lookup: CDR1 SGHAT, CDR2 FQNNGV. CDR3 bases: TGTGCCAGCAGTCCCGGACAGGGGTCCGAATTTACCTACGAGCAGTACTTC. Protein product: CASSPGQGSEFTYEQYF.

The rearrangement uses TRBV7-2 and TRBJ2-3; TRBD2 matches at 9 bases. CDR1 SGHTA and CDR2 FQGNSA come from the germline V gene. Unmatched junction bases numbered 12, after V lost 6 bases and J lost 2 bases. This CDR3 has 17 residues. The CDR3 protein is CASRPPRGGRVTDTQYF. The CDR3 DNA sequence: TGTGCCAGCAGACCCCCCCGGGGCGGGAGGGTCACAGATACGCAGTATTTT.

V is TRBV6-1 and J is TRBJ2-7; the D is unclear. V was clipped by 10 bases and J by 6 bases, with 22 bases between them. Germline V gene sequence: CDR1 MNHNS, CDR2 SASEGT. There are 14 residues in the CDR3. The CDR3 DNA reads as TGTGCCACCCAGGCCTCCTTGCTTCTTCGCGAGCAGTACTTC. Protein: CATQASLLLREQYF.

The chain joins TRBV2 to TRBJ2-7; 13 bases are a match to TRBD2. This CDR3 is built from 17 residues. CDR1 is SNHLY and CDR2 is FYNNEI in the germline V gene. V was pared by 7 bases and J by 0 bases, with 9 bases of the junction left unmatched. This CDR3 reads CASMRLAGGPSSYEQYF. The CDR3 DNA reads TGTGCCAGCATGCGACTAGCGGGGGGCCCCAGCTCCTACGAGCAGTACTTC.

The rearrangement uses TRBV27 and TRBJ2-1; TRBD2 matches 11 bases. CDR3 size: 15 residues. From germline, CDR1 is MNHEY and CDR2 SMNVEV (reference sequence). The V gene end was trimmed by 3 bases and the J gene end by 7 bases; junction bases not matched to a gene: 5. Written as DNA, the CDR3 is TGTGCCAGCAGTTTTCTACTAGCGGGAGAGAATGAGCAGTTCTTC. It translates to CASSFLLAGENEQFF.

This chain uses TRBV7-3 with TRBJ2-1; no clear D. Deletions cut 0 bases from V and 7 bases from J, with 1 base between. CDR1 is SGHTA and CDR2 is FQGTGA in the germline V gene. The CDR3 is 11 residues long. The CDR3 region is CASSLTNEQFF. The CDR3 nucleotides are TGTGCCAGCAGCTTAACGAATGAGCAGTTCTTC.

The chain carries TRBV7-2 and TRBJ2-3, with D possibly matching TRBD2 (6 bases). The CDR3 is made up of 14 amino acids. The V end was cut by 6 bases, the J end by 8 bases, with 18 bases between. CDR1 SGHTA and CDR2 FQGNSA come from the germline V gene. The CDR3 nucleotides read TGTGCCAGCAGGGTTACGACTAGTAGCGTTACGCAGTATTTT. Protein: CASRVTTSSVTQYF.

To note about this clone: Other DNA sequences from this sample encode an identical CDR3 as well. In DNA, the CDR3 is TGTGCCAGCAGTGACTCGGCGGCCCCGAACACCGGGGAGCTGTTTTTT. Amino acids: CASSDSAAPNTGELFF. V gene TRBV6-4 combines with J gene TRBJ2-2, with D uncertain. The CDR3 has 16 amino acids. Germline-derived CDR1 and CDR2 are MRHNA and SNTAGT. Trimming stripped 0 bases from V and 0 bases from J, with 8 bases between.

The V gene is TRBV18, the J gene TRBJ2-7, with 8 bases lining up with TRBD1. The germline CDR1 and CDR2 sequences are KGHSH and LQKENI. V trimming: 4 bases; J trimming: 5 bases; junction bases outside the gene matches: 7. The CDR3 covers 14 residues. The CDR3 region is CASSQSTGAHEQYF. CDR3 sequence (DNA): TGTGCCAGCTCACAATCGACAGGGGCACACGAGCAGTACTTC.

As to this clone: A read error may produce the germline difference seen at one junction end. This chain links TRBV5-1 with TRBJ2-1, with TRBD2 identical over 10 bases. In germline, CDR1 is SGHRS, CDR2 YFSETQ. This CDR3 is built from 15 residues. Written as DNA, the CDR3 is TGCGCCAGCACCTTGGGGGGACTAGCGTTCGATGAGCAGTTCTTC. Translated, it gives CASTLGGLAFDEQFF.

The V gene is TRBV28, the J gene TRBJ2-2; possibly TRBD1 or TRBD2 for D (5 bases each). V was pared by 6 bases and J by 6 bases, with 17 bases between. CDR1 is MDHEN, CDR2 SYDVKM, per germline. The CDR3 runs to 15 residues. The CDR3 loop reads CASSLPPVGAGELFF. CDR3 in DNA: TGTGCCAGCAGCCTACCCCCGGTGGGGGCCGGGGAGCTGTTTTTT.

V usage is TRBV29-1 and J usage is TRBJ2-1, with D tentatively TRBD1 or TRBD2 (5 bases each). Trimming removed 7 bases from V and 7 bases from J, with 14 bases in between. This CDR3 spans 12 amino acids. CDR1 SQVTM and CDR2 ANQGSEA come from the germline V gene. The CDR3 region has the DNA TGCAGCGCCCGGGACGATAAGAATGAGCAGTTCTTC. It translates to CSARDDKNEQFF.